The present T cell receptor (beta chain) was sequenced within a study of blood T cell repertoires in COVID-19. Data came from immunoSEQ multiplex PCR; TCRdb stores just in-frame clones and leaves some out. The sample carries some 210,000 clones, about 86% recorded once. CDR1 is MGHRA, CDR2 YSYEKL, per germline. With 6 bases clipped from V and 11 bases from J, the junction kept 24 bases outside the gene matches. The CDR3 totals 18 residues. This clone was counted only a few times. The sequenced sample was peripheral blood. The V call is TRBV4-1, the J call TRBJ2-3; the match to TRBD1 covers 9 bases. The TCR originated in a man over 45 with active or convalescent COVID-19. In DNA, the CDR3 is TGCGCCAGCAGAAATTTTCGAAGGGGACAGGGTGGTGGATGGAGGCAGTATTTT. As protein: CASRNFRRGQGGGWRQYF.